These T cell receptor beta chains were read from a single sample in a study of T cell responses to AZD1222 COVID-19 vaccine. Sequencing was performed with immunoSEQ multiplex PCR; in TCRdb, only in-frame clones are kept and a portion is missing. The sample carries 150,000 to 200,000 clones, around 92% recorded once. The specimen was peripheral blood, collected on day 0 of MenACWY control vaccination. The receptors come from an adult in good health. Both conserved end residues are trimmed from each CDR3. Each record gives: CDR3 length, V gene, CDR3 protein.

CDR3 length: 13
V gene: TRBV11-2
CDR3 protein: ASSQHPSQGYEQY

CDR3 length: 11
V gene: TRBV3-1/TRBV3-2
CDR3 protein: AAGSGRAYEQF

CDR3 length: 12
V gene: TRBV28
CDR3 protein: ASSSSRPYNEQF

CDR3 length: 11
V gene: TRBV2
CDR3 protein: ASSPDSTGELF

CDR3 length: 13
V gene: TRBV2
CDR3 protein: ASTRGLAGRNEQF

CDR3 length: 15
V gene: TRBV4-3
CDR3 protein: ASSQDGLAGVTDTQY

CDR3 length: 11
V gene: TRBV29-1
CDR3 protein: SVQQGALVGYT

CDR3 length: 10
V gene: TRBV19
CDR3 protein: ASSTGGHEQY

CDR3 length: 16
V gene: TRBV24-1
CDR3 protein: ATSDFPYPGVGHNEQF

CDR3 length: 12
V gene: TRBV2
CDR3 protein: ASNSGTVSSPLH

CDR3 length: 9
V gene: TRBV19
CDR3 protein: ASSYTTEAF

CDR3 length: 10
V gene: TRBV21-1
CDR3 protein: ASSKAGDEQF

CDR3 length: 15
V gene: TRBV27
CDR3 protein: ASSPLVGRGGTGELF

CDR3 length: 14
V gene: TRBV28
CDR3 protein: ASSLGLAGEDGELF

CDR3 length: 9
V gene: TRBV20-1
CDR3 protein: SARADGEAF

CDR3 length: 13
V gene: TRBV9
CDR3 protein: ASSVTAASNEKLF

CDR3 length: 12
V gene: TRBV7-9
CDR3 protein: ASSLEGYTDTQY

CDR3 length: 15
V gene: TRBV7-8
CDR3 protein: ASSRPRAGTDTGELF

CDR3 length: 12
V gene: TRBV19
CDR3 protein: ASGAGAGTDTQY

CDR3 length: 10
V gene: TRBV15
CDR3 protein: ATSDGRNTIY

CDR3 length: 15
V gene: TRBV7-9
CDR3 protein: ASSLALTSGRRDEQF

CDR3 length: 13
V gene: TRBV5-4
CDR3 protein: ASLRAAGGNTEAF

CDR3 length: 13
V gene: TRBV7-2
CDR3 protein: ASSGDGSSYNEQF

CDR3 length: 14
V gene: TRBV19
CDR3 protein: ASQNSPGTPNTEAF

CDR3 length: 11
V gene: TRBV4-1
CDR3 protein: ASSQRTVDGYT

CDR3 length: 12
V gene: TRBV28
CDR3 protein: ASSLPGTPYEQY

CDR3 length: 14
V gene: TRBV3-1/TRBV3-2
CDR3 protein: ASSQRMGGGNEKLF

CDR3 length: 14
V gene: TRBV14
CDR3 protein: ASSQGGARGDSPLH

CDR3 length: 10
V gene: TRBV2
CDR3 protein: ASSDSNQPQH

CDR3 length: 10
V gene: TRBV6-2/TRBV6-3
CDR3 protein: ASSLAGYEQF

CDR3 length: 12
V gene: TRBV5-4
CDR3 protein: ASSYDRGYSPLH

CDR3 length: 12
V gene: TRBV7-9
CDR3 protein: ASSLGWSKEKLF

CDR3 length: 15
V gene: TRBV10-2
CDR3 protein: ASSDRGSFSGANVLT

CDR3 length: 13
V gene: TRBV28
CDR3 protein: ASSLDRGGNQPQH

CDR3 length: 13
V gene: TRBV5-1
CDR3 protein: ASSPPRVPDNEQF

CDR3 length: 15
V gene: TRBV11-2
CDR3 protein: ASSLVSGRIPRYEQY

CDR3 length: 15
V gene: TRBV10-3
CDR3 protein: AISESIRSGAYNEQF

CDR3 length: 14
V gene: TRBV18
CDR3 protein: ASSPETSGSTDTQY

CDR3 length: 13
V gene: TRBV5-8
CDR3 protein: ASSLVMAGSGEQY

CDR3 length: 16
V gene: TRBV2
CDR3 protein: ASSVSAGTGGLNQPQH

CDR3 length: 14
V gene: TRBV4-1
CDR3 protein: ASSQETQQQNTEAF

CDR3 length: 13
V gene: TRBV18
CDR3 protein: ASSPGQLQNTEAF

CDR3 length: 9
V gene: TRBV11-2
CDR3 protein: ASTPGQAAF

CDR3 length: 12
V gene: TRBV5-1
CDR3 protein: ASSSSSGWSEAF

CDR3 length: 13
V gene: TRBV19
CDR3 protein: ASMVFNSGANVLT

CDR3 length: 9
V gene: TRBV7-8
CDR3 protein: ASSQLRSYT

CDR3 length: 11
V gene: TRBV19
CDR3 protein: ASSPQGGETQY

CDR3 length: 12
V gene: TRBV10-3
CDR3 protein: ATWDGYSNQPQH

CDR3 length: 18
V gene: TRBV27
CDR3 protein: ASRPPPGQGAWSYNSPLH

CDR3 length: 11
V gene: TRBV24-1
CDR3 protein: ATSANIGYGYT

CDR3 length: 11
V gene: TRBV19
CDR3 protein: ASSITPPETQY

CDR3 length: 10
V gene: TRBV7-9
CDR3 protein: ASSSLARSQY

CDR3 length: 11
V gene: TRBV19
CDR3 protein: ASTKREGDEQF

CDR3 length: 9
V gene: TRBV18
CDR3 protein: ASSPGTRLF

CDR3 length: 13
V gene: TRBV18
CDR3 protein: ASSPPTGGNEKLF